The clone carrying this T cell receptor (beta chain) was recorded once. Its antigen is unidentified. Everyone who donated was a healthy bone marrow donor. The V segment lost 7 bases and the J segment 2 bases; nucleotides outside the gene matches: 15. The CDR3 spans 17 residues. Germline CDR1 SGHRS, CDR2 YFSETQ. The PCR employed 60 Vbeta primers together with 13 Jbeta primers. Using immunoSEQ multiplex PCR, the repertoire was profiled, and TCRdb retains in-frame clones only, with some absent. This table holds about 150,000 clones, 60% to 75% found once. This sample is part of a study of cytomegalovirus exposure and HLA in healthy donors. Findings and caveats of the study: On later analysis, the bulk of CMV-associated TCR beta chains appeared to be HLA-restricted. The likely origin of a cluster of highly shared sequence variants was a sequencing artifact. Analysis performed later showed TCR beta chains linked to HLA being more clonally expanded than equally common others.

This sequence joins TRBV5-1 and TRBJ2-3; the match to TRBD1 covers 8 bases. This sequence originates from a man aged 18 to 30 in good health and CMV-seronegative. The specimen was PBMCs. Here the CDR3 reads CASWGTVGQGPTDTQYF. For the CDR3, the DNA is TGCGCCAGCTGGGGGACTGTCGGACAGGGACCCACAGATACGCAGTATTTT.